The 20 T cell receptor beta chains below come from one sample, sequenced in a study of cytomegalovirus exposure and HLA in healthy donors. Profiling relied on immunoSEQ multiplex PCR, and the TCRdb table lists in-frame clones only, not all of them. Of some 56,000 clones in the sample, roughly 92% were seen once. Source material: PBMCs. The receptors were sampled from a man younger than 35 in good health and CMV-seronegative.

This chain connects TRBV6-5 to TRBJ2-3; perhaps TRBD2 as D (5 bases). Trimming cost V 5 bases and J 3 bases, with 12 bases left between them. The CDR3 is 14 residues long. Looked up from germline, CDR1 is MNHEY and CDR2 is SVGAGI. CDR3 sequence reads: CASSIKLGTDTQYF. DNA for the CDR3: TGTGCCAGCAGTATCAAACTAGGAACAGATACGCAGTATTTT.

The chain carries TRBV6-6 and TRBJ2-7, with TRBD2 matching 7 bases. Germline V gene sequence: CDR1 MNHNY, CDR2 SVGAGI (reference sequence). The CDR3 extends over 13 amino acids. With V trimmed by 6 bases and J by 5 bases, 7 bases remained unmatched. This chain's CDR3 is CASREGGGNEQYF. CDR3 sequence (DNA): TGTGCCAGCAGGGAGGGCGGGGGTAACGAGCAGTACTTC.

This clone was seen a single time. The gene calls are TRBV5-5 and TRBJ1-5; the D gene is possibly TRBD1 (5 bases). The CDR3 has 15 residues. The ends were cut back, 2 bases at V and 2 bases at J, with 11 bases in the middle. The germline CDR1 and CDR2 sequences are SGHKS and YYEKEE (reference sequence). This CDR3 reads CASSLDWGGNQPQHF. The CDR3 coding sequence is TGTGCCAGCAGCTTAGATTGGGGGGGCAATCAGCCCCAGCATTTT.

The sample holds a few counts of this clone. The chain joins TRBV5-4 to TRBJ2-4; tentative D call: TRBD1 (7 bases). V lost 4 bases to trimming and J lost 9 bases, with 17 bases between them. This CDR3 has 14 residues. Germline CDR1 SGHNT, CDR2 YYREEE (reference sequence). CDR3 sequence (DNA): TGTGCCAGCAGCCTAAGTCAGGGGGGAGGCATTCAGTACTTC. This codes for CASSLSQGGGIQYF.

This clone was seen only a few times. The J gene is TRBJ2-7, the V gene TRBV7-2, with D perhaps TRBD2 (5 bases). Germline V gives CDR1 SGHTA, CDR2 FQGNSA. The CDR3 loop spans 15 amino acids. V lost 5 bases, J lost 2 bases, and 16 bases lay in between. The CDR3 is CASSRRSGGTYEQYF. The CDR3 region has the DNA TGTGCCAGCAGCCGGAGGAGTGGCGGAACCTACGAGCAGTACTTC.

The V call is TRBV5-8, the J call TRBJ2-5, with 9 bases fitting TRBD1. Per the germline V gene, CDR1 is SGHTS and CDR2 is YDEGEE. After removal of 4 bases from V and 4 bases from J, the junction contained 11 bases not matched to a gene. The length of the CDR3 is 16 residues. The CDR3 region has the DNA TGTGCCAGCAGCCTTGGGACAGGGTCCTTACTAGAGACCCAGTACTTC. Protein product: CASSLGTGSLLETQYF.

The chain links TRBV6-1 to TRBJ2-5, with a possible D match to TRBD1 (5 bases). This CDR3 has 15 amino acids. Germline assignment: CDR1 MNHNS and CDR2 SASEGT. Trimming shortened V by 0 bases and J by 3 bases, and 11 bases separated the two germline ends. The CDR3 reads CASSEAQGSKETQYF. CDR3 coding DNA: TGTGCCAGCAGTGAAGCGCAGGGCAGTAAAGAGACCCAGTACTTC.

The chain carries TRBV9 and TRBJ2-7; 8 bases fit TRBD1. The germline V gene encodes CDR1 SGDLS and CDR2 YYNGEE. The CDR3 is 15 residues long. The V and J ends lost 2 bases and 1 base, in that order; junction bases with no gene match: 5. CDR3 coding DNA: TGTGCCAGCAGCGTGCTCGGGACAGGATCCTACGAGCAGTACTTC. Translated, it gives CASSVLGTGSYEQYF.

The V and J genes are TRBV27 and TRBJ2-3, with TRBD2 matching over 12 bases. The length of the CDR3 is 16 residues. Germline-derived CDR1 and CDR2 are MNHEY and SMNVEV (reference sequence). With 5 bases clipped from V and 1 base from J, the junction kept 4 bases outside the gene matches. The CDR3 reads CASSTLAGGGTDTQYF. The CDR3 DNA is TGTGCCAGCAGTACCCTAGCGGGAGGGGGCACAGATACGCAGTATTTT.

CDR3 coding DNA: TGTGCCAGTAGTACCGGGACTAGCGGAGCCAATGAGCAGTTCTTC. Encoded protein: CASSTGTSGANEQFF. The V and J genes are TRBV19 and TRBJ2-1, with TRBD2 identical over 11 bases. The junction had 5 bases not matched to a gene; V was cut back by 4 bases and J by 6 bases. In germline, CDR1 is LNHDA, CDR2 SQIVND (reference sequence). This CDR3 region has 15 residues.

The V and J genes are TRBV7-2 and TRBJ2-5; TRBD2 aligns across 7 bases. Germline V gives CDR1 SGHTA, CDR2 FQGNSA. V lost 4 bases, J lost 1 base, and 18 bases stayed unmatched. The CDR3 sequence is 19 residues long. CDR3 loop: CASSSGYKGTMALQETQYF. The DNA of the CDR3 is TGTGCCAGCAGCTCAGGTTATAAAGGGACTATGGCGCTCCAAGAGACCCAGTACTTC.

CDR3 DNA sequence: TGTGCCAGCAGCCCCGACCGACTAGCGGGGAACAATGAGCAGTTCTTC. Its translation is CASSPDRLAGNNEQFF. This chain connects TRBV11-3 to TRBJ2-1, with 11 positions matching TRBD2. There are 16 residues in the CDR3. The ends lost 5 bases at V and 5 bases at J; junction bases unmatched: 8. Germline CDR1 reads SGHNT; CDR2 reads YENEEA.

This sequence joins TRBV12-5 and TRBJ2-7; D is perhaps TRBD1 (5 bases). The CDR3 runs to 21 residues. The V end lost 2 bases, the J end lost 2 bases, and 31 bases lay between the germline ends. Per germline, CDR1 LGHNT and CDR2 FRNRAP. CDR3 nucleotides: TGTGCTAGTGGTTTGTCTAACCCAAGGTTGGTTTCGGACAACCCCGCCTACGAGCAGTACTTC. Its translation: CASGLSNPRLVSDNPAYEQYF.

The CDR3 spells CASSARDRRNTGELFF. The DNA of the CDR3 is TGTGCCAGCAGCGCCAGGGACAGGAGAAACACCGGGGAGCTGTTTTTT. The chain has TRBV11-3 and TRBJ2-2; TRBD1 matches 8 bases. The CDR3 consists of 16 residues. CDR1 and CDR2 (germline): SGHNT, YENEEA. V trimming: 5 bases; J trimming: 2 bases; junction bases outside the gene matches: 7. Together with reference TRBV11-3 and TRBJ2-2, the CDR3 gives the full variable domain: EAGVVQSPRYKIIEKKQPVAFWCNPISGHNTLYWYLQNLGQGPELLIRYENEEAVDDSQLPKDRFSAERLKGVDSTLKIQPAELGDSAVYLCASSARDRRNTGELFFGEGSRLTVL.

The CDR3 DNA follows: TGTGCCAGCAGCCCCGACAGGGTGAGGAACGAGCAGTACTTC. Amino acids: CASSPDRVRNEQYF. The V and J genes are TRBV7-2 and TRBJ2-7, with 7 bases matching TRBD1. CDR1 and CDR2 (germline): SGHTA, FQGNSA. V was pared by 5 bases and J by 5 bases, with 9 bases of the junction left unmatched. The CDR3 totals 14 residues.

The chain is built from TRBV13 and TRBJ2-1, with 8 bases identical to TRBD2. This CDR3 is 15 amino acids long. Germline loops: CDR1 PRHDT, CDR2 FYEKMQ (reference sequence). The ends lost 3 bases at V and 8 bases at J; junction bases unmatched: 9. The CDR3, as DNA: TGTGCCAGCAGCTTCATAGCGGGATCCGAATATGAGCAGTTCTTC. Translated, it gives CASSFIAGSEYEQFF.

J is TRBJ1-4 and V is TRBV14; no definite D call. Per the germline V gene, CDR1 is SGHDN and CDR2 is FVKESK. V lost 6 bases, J lost 0 bases, and 11 bases lay in between. CDR3 length: 15 amino acids. The chain's CDR3 is CASRDGRATNEKLFF. The CDR3 coding sequence is TGTGCCAGCAGAGACGGGAGGGCAACTAATGAAAAACTGTTTTTT.

This clone was detected only once. V and J are TRBV6-1 and TRBJ2-1; 8 nucleotides line up with TRBD2. Germline V gives CDR1 MNHNS, CDR2 SASEGT. After removal of 10 bases from V and 4 bases from J, the junction contained 9 bases not matched to a gene. CDR3 length equals 14 residues. The CDR3 nucleotides read TGTGCCATCGAATGGGGACTAGGGTACAATGAGCAGTTCTTC. This sequence encodes CAIEWGLGYNEQFF.

The chain employs TRBV7-2 and TRBJ2-1; 14 bases are a match to TRBD2. Germline CDR1 and CDR2: SGHTA and FQGNSA. CDR3 size: 15 residues. V lost 3 bases, J lost 14 bases, and 9 bases stayed unmatched. The CDR3 DNA is TGTGCCAGCAGCTTCCGCGGGACTAGCGGGAGAGGGGAGTTCTTC. Its translation is CASSFRGTSGRGEFF.

V usage is TRBV5-1 and J usage is TRBJ2-5; tentative D call: TRBD1 (6 bases). Trimming stripped 4 bases from V and 2 bases from J, with 12 bases between. The CDR3 covers 14 residues. The V gene's germline CDR1 is SGHRS and CDR2 YFSETQ. The CDR3 region is CASSPNRVQETQYF. The CDR3, as DNA: TGCGCCAGCAGCCCGAACAGGGTTCAAGAGACCCAGTACTTC.